This T cell receptor (beta chain) came from a study of cytomegalovirus exposure and HLA in healthy donors. The study, taken as a whole, reports: A few of the chains that were CMV-associated were confirmed in vitro to be specific for CMV antigens. A previous analysis found most TCR beta V segments productive roughly 87% or roughly 30% of the time.

The V and J ends lost 5 bases and 1 base respectively, with 7 bases between them. The CDR3 has 13 residues. Per germline, CDR1 SGHTS and CDR2 YDEGEE. With 60 Vbeta and 13 Jbeta primers, the PCR was carried out. Generated by immunoSEQ multiplex PCR, the TCRdb table keeps only in-frame clones and is missing some. The table lists 80,000 to 130,000 clones, over 60% of them singletons. Comments on this clone: The antigen remains unidentified.

The receptor comes from a female donor in good health and CMV-seropositive. This chain connects TRBV5-8 to TRBJ1-5, with D possibly being TRBD1 (5 bases). The sample consisted of PBMCs. As DNA, the CDR3 is TGTGCCAGCAGAGGGGTCAGCAATCAGCCCCAGCATTTT. Translation: CASRGVSNQPQHF. The full variable domain, with the rest looked up from reference TRBV5-8 and TRBJ1-5, is EAGVTQSPTHLIKTRGQQATLRCSPISGHTSVYWYQQALGLGLQFLLWYDEGEERNRGNFPPRFSGRQFPNYSSELNVNALELEDSALYLCASRGVSNQPQHFGDGTRLSIL.